This passage covers 29 T cell receptor beta chains from one sample sequenced in a study of T-cell memory formation after mild COVID-19. Via MiXCR, TCRdb re-called the 5' RACE reads, giving one row per CDR3 protein. The table records roughly 610,000 distinct CDR3 sequences, 15% to 20% of them present only once. Source material: PBMCs or a T cell subset sorted from them (not recorded which). The receptor set was obtained from an adult woman who had mild COVID-19 (a few samples of this study predate the infection). Cell type and time point are not known.

The rearrangement uses TRBV12-3 or TRBV12-4 and TRBJ1-4, with TRBD1 as a possible D gene (5 bases). Trimming stripped 7 bases from V and 4 bases from J, with 7 bases between. The CDR3 extends over 12 amino acids. CDR3 sequence (DNA): TGTGCCAGCACTGGACATAATGAAAAACTGTTTTTT. This encodes CASTGHNEKLFF.

This chain joins TRBV7-9 and TRBJ2-1; D is possibly TRBD1 (5 bases). The CDR3 extends over 13 amino acids. With 7 bases removed from V and 7 bases from J, the gap between germline ends came to 14 bases. Germline assignment: CDR1 SEHNR and CDR2 FQNEAQ (reference sequence). CDR3 protein: CASTPRAGNEQFF. The CDR3 nucleotides read TGTGCCAGCACCCCCAGGGCCGGGAATGAGCAGTTCTTC.

The V gene is TRBV29-1, the J gene TRBJ2-1; 7 bases line up with TRBD1. The V gene end was trimmed by 3 bases and the J gene end by 0 bases; junction bases not matched to a gene: 11. Per the germline V gene, CDR1 is SQVTM and CDR2 is ANQGSEA. The CDR3 is made up of 17 amino acids. CDR3 region: CSVEGRQGWSSYNEQFF. CDR3 in DNA: TGCAGCGTTGAGGGTCGACAGGGATGGAGCTCCTACAATGAGCAGTTCTTC.

The gene calls are TRBV9 and TRBJ2-7; no definite D call. This CDR3 is built from 13 residues. Germline CDR1 SGDLS, CDR2 YYNGEE. V shed 0 bases and J shed 2 bases, with 6 bases lying between them. The CDR3 DNA reads TGTGCCAGCAGCGTAGATGGGGCCTACGAGCAGTACTTC. Its protein is CASSVDGAYEQYF. The full variable domain, rest sourced from reference TRBV9 and TRBJ2-7, is DSGVTQTPKHLITATGQRVTLRCSPRSGDLSVYWYQQSLDQGLQFLIQYYNGEERAKGNILERFSAQQFPDLHSELNLSSLELGDSALYFCASSVDGAYEQYFGPGTRLTVT.

The gene calls are TRBV6-6 and TRBJ2-2; TRBD1 is a possible D gene (5 bases). The CDR3 covers 19 residues. Germline V lookup: CDR1 MNHNY, CDR2 SVGAGI (reference sequence). V shed 5 bases and J shed 5 bases, with 27 bases lying between them. The CDR3 is CASSGWPLAQLPGTGELFF. DNA for the CDR3: TGTGCCAGCAGTGGTTGGCCCTTGGCTCAACTACCAGGGACCGGGGAGCTGTTTTTT.

This clonotype was recorded many times. V usage is TRBV6-2 or TRBV6-3 and J usage is TRBJ2-1; D ambiguous. V lost 6 bases, J lost 0 bases, and 12 bases lay in between. This CDR3 region has 15 residues. Germline V CDR1 and CDR2: MNHEY, SVGEGT. CDR3 sequence (DNA): TGTGCCAGCAGCCCCCTCCGGAGCTCCTACAATGAGCAGTTCTTC. Its translation is CASSPLRSSYNEQFF.

This chain links TRBV7-9 with TRBJ1-1; 10 positions agree with TRBD1. Germline values: CDR1 SEHNR, CDR2 FQNEAQ (reference sequence). The CDR3 totals 15 residues. V lost 4 bases and J lost 1; bases outside the gene matches: 3. The CDR3 region is CASSSRDRGNTEAFF. The CDR3 nucleotides read TGTGCCAGCAGCTCTCGGGACAGGGGGAACACTGAAGCTTTCTTT.

This chain uses TRBV4-3 with TRBJ2-4; TRBD2 agrees at 13 bases. Germline CDR1 reads LGHNA; CDR2 reads YSLEER. V lost 0 bases, J lost 2 bases, and 7 bases stayed unmatched. The CDR3 extends over 19 amino acids. The CDR3 DNA follows: TGCGCCAGCAGCCAAGAAGGACTAGCGGGAGTAAGTTCCAAAAACATTCAGTACTTC. Its protein is CASSQEGLAGVSSKNIQYF.

The rearrangement joins TRBV27 to TRBJ1-2; D not resolved. From germline, CDR1 is MNHEY and CDR2 SMNVEV (reference sequence). Trimming removed 3 bases from V and 0 bases from J, with 14 bases in between. This CDR3 is 16 amino acids long. The DNA of the CDR3 is TGTGCCAGCAGTTTGTCAGCTGTACCGACTAACTATGGCTACACCTTC. It encodes CASSLSAVPTNYGYTF.

The gene calls are TRBV9 and TRBJ1-5, with TRBD1 matching over 9 bases. Germline trimming cut 3 bases from V and 3 bases from J; bases unmatched to any gene: 1. The CDR3 sequence is 14 residues long. Germline V gives CDR1 SGDLS, CDR2 YYNGEE. The CDR3 region has the DNA TGTGCCAGCAGCGGGACAGGGGACAATCAGCCCCAGCATTTT. Its translation: CASSGTGDNQPQHF.

This clonotype appeared many times. CDR3 in amino acids: CAWSFGAPRFYEQYF. As DNA, the CDR3 is TGTGCCTGGAGTTTCGGGGCCCCGAGGTTCTACGAGCAGTACTTC. The chain combines TRBV30 with TRBJ2-7, with D perhaps being TRBD1 or TRBD2 (5 bases each). The V gene lost 2 bases and the J gene lost 3 bases, with 17 bases spanning the gap. This CDR3 has 15 amino acids. The germline gives CDR1 GTSNPN, CDR2 SVGIG (reference sequence).

This clonotype has a handful of counts. The V call is TRBV7-2, the J call TRBJ2-1; no clear D gene. Germline V gene data show CDR1 as SGHTA and CDR2 as FQGNSA. Between the trimmed V and J ends, which lost 2 bases and 0 bases, there was a span of 8 bases. The CDR3 is made up of 15 amino acids. For the CDR3, the DNA is TGTGCCAGCAGCTTAATGGGGAACTCCTACAATGAGCAGTTCTTC. Its translation: CASSLMGNSYNEQFF.

There are a few counts of this clonotype. This chain links TRBV24-1 with TRBJ2-2; D ambiguous. The CDR3 runs to 14 residues. The germline CDR1 and CDR2 sequences are KGHDR and SFDVKD. The V and J ends lost 5 bases and 6 bases respectively, with 12 bases between them. Here the CDR3 reads CATSVGRLPGELFF. Here the CDR3 DNA reads TGTGCCACCAGTGTCGGACGATTACCCGGGGAGCTGTTTTTT.

The chain uses TRBV7-9 and TRBJ2-7; the match to TRBD2 covers 8 bases. This CDR3 has 14 amino acids. The trim removed 6 bases at V and 7 bases at J, leaving 11 bases unmatched. Germline lookup yields CDR1 SEHNR and CDR2 FQNEAQ (reference sequence). CDR3 sequence reads: CASRNSGSSEEQYF. CDR3 nucleotides: TGTGCCAGCAGAAACAGCGGGAGTTCCGAAGAGCAGTACTTC. The full variable domain, with the rest looked up from reference TRBV7-9 and TRBJ2-7, is DTGVSQNPRHKITKRGQNVTFRCDPISEHNRLYWYRQTLGQGPEFLTYFQNEAQLEKSRLLSDRFSAERPKGSFSTLEIQRTEQGDSAMYLCASRNSGSSEEQYFGPGTRLTVT.

The chain has TRBV7-9 and TRBJ2-7; 14 bases agree with TRBD2. Germline CDR1 is SEHNR and CDR2 is FQNEAQ (reference sequence). The CDR3 has 15 residues. The V and J ends lost 4 bases and 2 bases, in that order; junction bases with no gene match: 1. CDR3 loop: CASSSTSGRAYEQYF. CDR3 DNA: TGTGCCAGCAGCTCGACTAGCGGGAGGGCCTACGAGCAGTACTTC.

The rearrangement uses TRBV7-9 and TRBJ1-2, with a tentative D call TRBD1 (5 bases). V dropped 4 bases and J dropped 8 bases, with 17 bases sitting between them. Germline CDR1 is SEHNR and CDR2 is FQNEAQ (reference sequence). The CDR3 loop spans 14 amino acids. The CDR3 sequence is CASSSTDNLGGYTF. Written as DNA, the CDR3 is TGTGCCAGCAGCTCCACGGACAACCTTGGAGGCTACACCTTC.

There are a few counts of this clonotype. The chain links TRBV5-1 to TRBJ1-2, with TRBD1 as a possible D gene (6 bases). Per the germline V gene, CDR1 is SGHRS and CDR2 is YFSETQ. Trimming shortened V by 3 bases and J by 8 bases, and 20 bases separated the two germline ends. The CDR3 totals 15 residues. CDR3 residues: CASSSEVSGARGYTF. CDR3 DNA: TGCGCCAGCAGCTCGGAAGTATCGGGGGCGCGGGGCTACACCTTC.

The chain joins TRBV10-2 to TRBJ2-2, with D uncertain. With 0 bases removed from V and 8 bases from J, the gap between germline ends came to 7 bases. The CDR3 extends over 13 amino acids. The germline V gene has CDR1 WSHSY and CDR2 SAAADI. This CDR3 reads CASSESYSGELFF. The CDR3 coding sequence is TGCGCCAGCAGTGAGTCTTACTCTGGGGAGCTGTTTTTT.

This clonotype was counted a few times. This chain joins TRBV30 and TRBJ2-3, with D hard to call. V was clipped by 1 base and J by 0 bases, with 11 bases between them. The CDR3 totals 15 residues. Germline loops: CDR1 GTSNPN, CDR2 SVGIG (reference sequence). This CDR3 is CAWSGSGLSTDTQYF. The CDR3 nucleotides read TGTGCCTGGAGTGGCTCCGGGTTGAGCACAGATACGCAGTATTTT.

The J gene is TRBJ2-1, the V gene TRBV7-8, with D uncertain. V lost 0 bases and J 0 bases, leaving 12 bases between the germline ends. Per the germline V gene, CDR1 is SGHVS and CDR2 is FQNEAQ. The CDR3 has 17 amino acids. The CDR3 spells CASSLALADYSYNEQFF. CDR3 DNA: TGTGCCAGCAGCTTAGCGCTGGCGGATTACTCCTACAATGAGCAGTTCTTC.

This clonotype was observed at least ten times. The chain couples TRBV30 to TRBJ1-1; TRBD1 matches at 7 bases. With 2 bases clipped from V and 0 bases from J, the junction kept 3 bases outside the gene matches. The length of the CDR3 is 14 residues. Germline lookup yields CDR1 GTSNPN and CDR2 SVGIG (reference sequence). The CDR3: CAWSPDRMNTEAFF. CDR3 bases: TGTGCCTGGAGTCCGGACAGGATGAACACTGAAGCTTTCTTT.

This clonotype was detected ten times or more. The CDR3 DNA sequence: TGTGCCAGCAGCCTCCGCAGGGAGACCCAGTACTTC. It translates to CASSLRRETQYF. The V and J genes are TRBV5-6 and TRBJ2-5; D is undetermined. Germline loops: CDR1 SGHDT, CDR2 YYEEEE. The germline V and J ends were trimmed by 4 bases and 5 bases, with 9 bases remaining between them. The CDR3 spans 12 residues.

This clonotype was seen a few times. The genes are TRBV28 and TRBJ2-7, with 9 bases identical to TRBD1. The ends lost 4 bases at V and 2 bases at J; junction bases unmatched: 3. CDR1 and CDR2 from the germline V gene are MDHEN and SYDVKM. The CDR3 covers 14 residues. The CDR3: CASSSRTGAYEQYF. CDR3 DNA: TGTGCCAGCAGTTCCAGGACAGGGGCCTACGAGCAGTACTTC.

This clonotype has ten or more counts. The chain joins TRBV6-5 to TRBJ1-1, with 9 bases identical to TRBD1. The length of the CDR3 is 17 residues. The V gene end was trimmed by 5 bases and the J gene end by 3 bases; junction bases not matched to a gene: 13. The germline gives CDR1 MNHEY, CDR2 SVGAGI. The CDR3 sequence is CASSDHLGQGFYTEAFF. As DNA, the CDR3 is TGTGCCAGCAGTGATCACTTGGGACAGGGATTCTACACTGAAGCTTTCTTT.

This sequence joins TRBV5-1 and TRBJ2-7; TRBD1 might be the D (6 bases). The CDR3 loop spans 14 amino acids. The V end was cut by 1 base, the J end by 3 bases, with 11 bases between. In germline, CDR1 is SGHRS, CDR2 YFSETQ. The CDR3 coding sequence is TGCGCCAGCAGCTTGACAGGGTTCCTCTACGAGCAGTACTTC. Protein: CASSLTGFLYEQYF.

The V call is TRBV11-2, the J call TRBJ1-2, with D possibly being TRBD1 (6 bases). Germline CDR1 reads SGHAT; CDR2 reads FQNNGV. V lost 1 base and J lost 8, with 17 bases in between. The CDR3 is 15 residues long. The CDR3 spells CASSLGGHLVEGYTF. CDR3 nucleotide sequence: TGTGCCAGCAGCTTAGGGGGACATCTGGTTGAGGGCTACACCTTC.

This clonotype was seen only a few times. The chain carries TRBV6-5 and TRBJ2-2; no clear D gene. CDR1 MNHEY and CDR2 SVGAGI come from the germline V gene. V was shortened by 6 bases and J by 3 bases, with 17 bases between the two germline ends. The CDR3 totals 16 residues. The CDR3 loop is CASSPWPPRHTGELFF. In nucleotides, the CDR3 is TGTGCCAGCAGCCCTTGGCCTCCGCGGCACACCGGGGAGCTGTTTTTT.

This clonotype has just a few counts. The gene calls are TRBV5-1 and TRBJ1-1, with D possibly being TRBD1 (6 bases). Trimming pared 4 bases from V and 4 bases from J, leaving 17 bases between. Germline CDR1 is SGHRS and CDR2 is YFSETQ. The CDR3 extends over 15 amino acids. Written as DNA, the CDR3 is TGCGCCAGCAGCCCTGAAACAGGGTATTCCACTGAAGCTTTCTTT. Amino acids: CASSPETGYSTEAFF.

This clonotype turned up a few times. This chain links TRBV6-5 with TRBJ2-4, with a weak D call TRBD2 (5 bases). The CDR3 totals 15 residues. Germline CDR1 and CDR2: MNHEY and SVGAGI. Trimming removed 6 bases at V and 0 bases at J, with 12 bases between. The CDR3 DNA reads TGTGCCAGCAGCCCCCGGACTGTAGCCAAAAACATTCAGTACTTC. This codes for CASSPRTVAKNIQYF.